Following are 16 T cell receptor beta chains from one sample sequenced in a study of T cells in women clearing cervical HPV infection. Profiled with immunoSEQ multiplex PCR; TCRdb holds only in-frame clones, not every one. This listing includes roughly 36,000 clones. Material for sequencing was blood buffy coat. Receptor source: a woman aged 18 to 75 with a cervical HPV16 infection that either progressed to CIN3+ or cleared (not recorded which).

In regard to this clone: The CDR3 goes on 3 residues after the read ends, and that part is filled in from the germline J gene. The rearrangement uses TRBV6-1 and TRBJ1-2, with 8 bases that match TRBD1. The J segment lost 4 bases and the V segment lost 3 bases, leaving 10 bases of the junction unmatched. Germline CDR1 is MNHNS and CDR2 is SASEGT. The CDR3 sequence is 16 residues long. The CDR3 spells CASSDLGQANFYGYTF. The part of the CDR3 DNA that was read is TGTGCCAGCAGTGATCTGGGACAGGCTAACTTCTATGGC.

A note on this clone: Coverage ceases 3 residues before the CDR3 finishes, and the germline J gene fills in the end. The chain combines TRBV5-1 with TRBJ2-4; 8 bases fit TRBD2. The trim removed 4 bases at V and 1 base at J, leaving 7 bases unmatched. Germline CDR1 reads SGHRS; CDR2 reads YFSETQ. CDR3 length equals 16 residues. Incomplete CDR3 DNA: TGCGCCAGCAGCACCTTGGGGACTAGTGCCAAAAACATT. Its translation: CASSTLGTSAKNI. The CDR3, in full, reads CASSTLGTSAKNIQYF. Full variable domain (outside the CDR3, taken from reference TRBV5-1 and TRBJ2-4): KAGVTQTPRYLIKTRGQQVTLSCSPISGHRSVSWYQQTPGQGLQFLFEYFSETQRNKGNFPGRFSGRQFSNSRSEMNVSTLELGDSALYLCASSTLGTSAKNIQYFGAGTRLSVL.

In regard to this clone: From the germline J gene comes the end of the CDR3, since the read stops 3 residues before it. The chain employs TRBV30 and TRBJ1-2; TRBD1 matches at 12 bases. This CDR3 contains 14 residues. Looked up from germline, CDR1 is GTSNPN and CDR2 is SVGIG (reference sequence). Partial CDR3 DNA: TGTGCCTGGATCCGGGACAGGGGGCCTAACGGC. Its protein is CAWIRDRGPNG. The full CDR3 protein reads CAWIRDRGPNGYTF.

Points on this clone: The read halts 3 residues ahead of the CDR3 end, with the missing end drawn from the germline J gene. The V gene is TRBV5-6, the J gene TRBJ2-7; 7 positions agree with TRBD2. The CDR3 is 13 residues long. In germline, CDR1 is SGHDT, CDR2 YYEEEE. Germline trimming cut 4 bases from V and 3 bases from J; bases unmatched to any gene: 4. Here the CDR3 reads CASSRDYRYEQYF. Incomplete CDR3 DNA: TGTGCCAGCAGCAGGGACTATCGCTACGAG. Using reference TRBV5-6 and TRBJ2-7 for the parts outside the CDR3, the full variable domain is DAGVTQSPTHLIKTRGQQVTLRCSPKSGHDTVSWYQQALGQGPQFIFQYYEEEERQRGNFPDRFSGHQFPNYSSELNVNALLLGDSALYLCASSRDYRYEQYFGPGTRLTVT.

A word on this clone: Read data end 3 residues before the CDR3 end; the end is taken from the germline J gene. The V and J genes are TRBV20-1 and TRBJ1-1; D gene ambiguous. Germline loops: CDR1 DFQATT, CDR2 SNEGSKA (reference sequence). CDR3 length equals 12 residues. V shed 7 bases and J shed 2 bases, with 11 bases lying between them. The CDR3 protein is CSVSQYNTEAFF. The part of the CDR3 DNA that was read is TGCAGTGTATCGCAGTATAACACTGAA.

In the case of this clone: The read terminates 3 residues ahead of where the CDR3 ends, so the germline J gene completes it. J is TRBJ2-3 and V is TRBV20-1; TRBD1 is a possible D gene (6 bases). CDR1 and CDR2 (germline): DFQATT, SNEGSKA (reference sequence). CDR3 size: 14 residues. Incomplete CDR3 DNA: TGCAGTGCTAAAGAAAGTACAGGGCTGGAGACG. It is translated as CSAKESTGLET. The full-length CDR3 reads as CSAKESTGLETQYF.

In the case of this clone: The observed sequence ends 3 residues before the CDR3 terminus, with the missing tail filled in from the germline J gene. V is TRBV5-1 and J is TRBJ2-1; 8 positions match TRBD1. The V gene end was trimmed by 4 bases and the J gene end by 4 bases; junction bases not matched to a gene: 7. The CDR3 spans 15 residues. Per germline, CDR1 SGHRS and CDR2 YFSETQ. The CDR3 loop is CASSQGQGGYNEQFF. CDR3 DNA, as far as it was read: TGCGCCAGCAGCCAAGGACAGGGAGGTTACAATGAG.

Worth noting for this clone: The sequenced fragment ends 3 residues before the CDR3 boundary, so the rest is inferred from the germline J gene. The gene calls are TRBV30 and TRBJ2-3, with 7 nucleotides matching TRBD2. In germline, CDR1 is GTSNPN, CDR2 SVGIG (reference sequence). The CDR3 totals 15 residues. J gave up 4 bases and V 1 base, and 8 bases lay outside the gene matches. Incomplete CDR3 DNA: TGTGCCTGGAGTGAGGCAGCGGGGATGGCAGATACG. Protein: CAWSEAAGMADT. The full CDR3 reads CAWSEAAGMADTQYF.

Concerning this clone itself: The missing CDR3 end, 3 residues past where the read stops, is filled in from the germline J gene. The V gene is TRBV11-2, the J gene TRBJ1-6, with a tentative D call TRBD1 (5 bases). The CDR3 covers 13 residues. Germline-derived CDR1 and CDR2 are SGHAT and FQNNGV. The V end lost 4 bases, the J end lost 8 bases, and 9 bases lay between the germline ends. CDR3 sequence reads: CASSSDTYSPLHF. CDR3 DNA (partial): TGTGCCAGCAGCTCGGACACCTATTCACCC.

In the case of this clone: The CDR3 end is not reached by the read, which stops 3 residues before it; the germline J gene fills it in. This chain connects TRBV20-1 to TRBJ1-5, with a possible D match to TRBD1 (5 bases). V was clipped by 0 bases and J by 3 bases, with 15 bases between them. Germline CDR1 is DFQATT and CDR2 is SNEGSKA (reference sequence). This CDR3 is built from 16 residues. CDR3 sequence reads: CSARDQRPGFNQPQHF. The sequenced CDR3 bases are TGCAGTGCTAGAGATCAACGGCCAGGGTTCAATCAGCCC.

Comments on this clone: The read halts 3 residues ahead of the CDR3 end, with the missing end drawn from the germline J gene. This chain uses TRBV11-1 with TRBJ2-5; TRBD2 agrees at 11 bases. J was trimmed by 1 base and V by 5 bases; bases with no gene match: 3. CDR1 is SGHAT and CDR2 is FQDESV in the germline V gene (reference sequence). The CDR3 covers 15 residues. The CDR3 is CASSITSGGQETQYF. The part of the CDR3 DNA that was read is TGTGCCAGCAGCATTACTAGCGGGGGCCAAGAGACC.

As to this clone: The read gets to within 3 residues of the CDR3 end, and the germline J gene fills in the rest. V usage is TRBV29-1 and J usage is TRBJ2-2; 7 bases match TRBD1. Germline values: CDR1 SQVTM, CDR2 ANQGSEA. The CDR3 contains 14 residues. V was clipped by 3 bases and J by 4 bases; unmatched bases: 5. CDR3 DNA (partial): TGCAGCGTTGAGACAGGGCTTAGCACCGGGGAG. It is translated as CSVETGLSTGE. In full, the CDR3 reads CSVETGLSTGELFF.

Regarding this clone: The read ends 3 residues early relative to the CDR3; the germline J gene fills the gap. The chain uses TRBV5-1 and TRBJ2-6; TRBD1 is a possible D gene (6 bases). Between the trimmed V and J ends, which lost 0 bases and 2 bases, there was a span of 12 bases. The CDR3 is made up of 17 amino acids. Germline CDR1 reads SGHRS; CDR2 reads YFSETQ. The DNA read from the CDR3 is TGCGCCAGCAGCTTGGCCTTGGGGGCGGCTGGGGCCAACGTC. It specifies CASSLALGAAGANV. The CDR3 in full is CASSLALGAAGANVLTF.

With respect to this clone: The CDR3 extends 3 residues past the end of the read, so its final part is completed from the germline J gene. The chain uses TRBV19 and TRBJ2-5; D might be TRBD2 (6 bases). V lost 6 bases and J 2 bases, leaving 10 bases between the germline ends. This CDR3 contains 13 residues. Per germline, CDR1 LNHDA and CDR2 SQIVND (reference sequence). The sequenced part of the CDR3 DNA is TGTGCCAGTAGACGGGCGGGGCAAGAGACC. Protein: CASRRAGQET. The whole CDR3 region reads CASRRAGQETQYF.

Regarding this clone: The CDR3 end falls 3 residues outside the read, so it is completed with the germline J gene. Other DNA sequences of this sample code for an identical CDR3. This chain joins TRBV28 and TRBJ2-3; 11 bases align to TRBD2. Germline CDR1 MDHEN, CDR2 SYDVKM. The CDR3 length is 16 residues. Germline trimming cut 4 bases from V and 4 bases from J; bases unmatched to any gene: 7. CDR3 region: CASSSRLAGGSDTQYF. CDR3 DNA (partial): TGTGCCAGCAGTTCCCGTCTAGCGGGGGGCTCAGATACG.

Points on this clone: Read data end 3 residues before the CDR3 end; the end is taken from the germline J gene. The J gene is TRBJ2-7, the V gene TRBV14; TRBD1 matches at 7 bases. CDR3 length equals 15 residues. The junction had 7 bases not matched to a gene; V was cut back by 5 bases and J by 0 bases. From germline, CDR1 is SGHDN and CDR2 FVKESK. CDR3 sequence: CASSGVAGGSYEQYF. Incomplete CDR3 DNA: TGTGCCAGCAGCGGGGTGGCAGGGGGCTCCTACGAG. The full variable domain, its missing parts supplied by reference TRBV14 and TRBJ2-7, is EAGVTQFPSHSVIEKGQTVTLRCDPISGHDNLYWYRRVMGKEIKFLLHFVKESKQDESGMPNNRFLAERTGGTYSTLKVQPAELEDSGVYFCASSGVAGGSYEQYFGPGTRLTVT.